The 8 T cell receptor beta chains below all came from one sample that was sequenced in a study of T cells in Graves' hyperthyroidism and ophthalmopathy. The CDR3 regions of TCR beta were amplified from RNA transcripts. The TCR CDR3 was amplified in a first-round RT-PCR using the HTBI primer set. Each CDR3 protein gets one entry after TCRdb re-called the multiplex PCR reads with MiXCR. The data contain about 540,000 distinct CDR3 sequences, roughly 50% of them seen just once; the ten biggest clones take up approximately 8.2%. The sequencing input was peripheral blood or thyroid tissue (not recorded which). The receptors derive from a woman between 18 and 29 years old with Graves' hyperthyroidism.

This clonotype turned up a few times. V and J are TRBV9 and TRBJ1-1; no definite D call. Trimming pared 5 bases from V and 5 bases from J, leaving 16 bases between. Germline assignment: CDR1 SGDLS and CDR2 YYNGEE. The CDR3 loop spans 14 amino acids. The CDR3 is CASSRQSAGTEAFF. Here the CDR3 DNA reads TGTGCCAGCAGTCGGCAGTCGGCCGGGACTGAAGCTTTCTTT. The full variable domain, in which reference TRBV9 and TRBJ1-1 provide the parts outside the CDR3, is DSGVTQTPKHLITATGQRVTLRCSPRSGDLSVYWYQQSLDQGLQFLIQYYNGEERAKGNILERFSAQQFPDLHSELNLSSLELGDSALYFCASSRQSAGTEAFFGQGTRLTVV.

This clonotype was observed many times. The genes are TRBV15 and TRBJ2-7; 10 bases are shared with TRBD1. V lost 9 bases and J lost 3; bases outside the gene matches: 5. Looked up from germline, CDR1 is LNHNV and CDR2 is YYDKDF (reference sequence). The CDR3 contains 13 residues. The chain's CDR3 is CATGQGVRYEQYF. The DNA for the CDR3 is TGTGCCACTGGACAGGGGGTGCGCTACGAGCAGTACTTC.

The chain couples TRBV7-9 to TRBJ1-5; TRBD1 might be the D (5 bases). The germline gives CDR1 SEHNR, CDR2 FQNEAQ (reference sequence). V was clipped by 5 bases and J by 5 bases, with 10 bases between them. This CDR3 has 13 amino acids. CDR3 in DNA: TGTGCCAGCAGCGAAGGGGATCATCAGCCCCAGCATTTT. Its protein product is CASSEGDHQPQHF.

The CDR3 DNA reads as TGTGCCAGCAGCTTAGACTGGTTCCCGAACACTGAAGCTTTCTTT. Protein product: CASSLDWFPNTEAFF. J is TRBJ1-1 and V is TRBV7-9; D call uncertain. Germline-derived CDR1 and CDR2 are SEHNR and FQNEAQ (reference sequence). This CDR3 comprises 15 residues. The V and J ends lost 1 base and 1 base respectively, with 10 bases between them.

V usage is TRBV20-1 and J usage is TRBJ2-7; 9 bases line up with TRBD2. After removal of 3 bases from V and 5 bases from J, the junction contained 11 bases not matched to a gene. The CDR3 has 15 amino acids. Germline V gives CDR1 DFQATT, CDR2 SNEGSKA (reference sequence). The CDR3 DNA is TGCAGTGCTAGGGTAGGGAGCGGGAGGTCCCACGAGCAGTACTTC. Translating it yields CSARVGSGRSHEQYF.

This chain joins TRBV14 and TRBJ2-5, with a tentative D call TRBD2 (5 bases). V gave up 0 bases and J gave up 0 bases, with 11 bases separating them. The CDR3 is 16 residues long. From germline, CDR1 is SGHDN and CDR2 FVKESK. CDR3 residues: CASSQDVSEYQETQYF. Written as DNA, the CDR3 is TGTGCCAGCAGCCAAGATGTTAGCGAGTACCAAGAGACCCAGTACTTC. Full variable domain (rest looked up from reference TRBV14 and TRBJ2-5): EAGVTQFPSHSVIEKGQTVTLRCDPISGHDNLYWYRRVMGKEIKFLLHFVKESKQDESGMPNNRFLAERTGGTYSTLKVQPAELEDSGVYFCASSQDVSEYQETQYFGPGTRLLVL.

The chain is built from TRBV2 and TRBJ1-5, with D possibly being TRBD1 (5 bases). V shed 7 bases and J shed 2 bases, with 18 bases lying between them. The V gene's germline CDR1 is SNHLY and CDR2 FYNNEI. This CDR3 contains 16 residues. CDR3 sequence: CASISIGGAGNQPQHF. The CDR3 DNA sequence: TGTGCCAGCATTTCAATCGGGGGAGCGGGCAATCAGCCCCAGCATTTT.

The chain combines TRBV20-1 with TRBJ2-7; D is possibly TRBD1 (6 bases). Germline CDR1 is DFQATT and CDR2 is SNEGSKA (reference sequence). The length of the CDR3 is 12 residues. CDR3 nucleotides: TGCAGAGAGGCAGGGGACTCCTACGAGCAGTACTTC. Amino acid sequence: CREAGDSYEQYF.